This T cell receptor (beta chain) was identified during a study of blood T cell repertoires in COVID-19. Clones were sequenced by immunoSEQ multiplex PCR, and TCRdb holds only the in-frame ones, with some missing. The table records hundreds of thousands of clones, around four fifths of them present only once. Trimming left V 8 bases short and J 8 bases short, with 18 bases between. From germline, CDR1 is LNHDA and CDR2 SQIVND (reference sequence). This CDR3 has 13 amino acids. Material for sequencing was peripheral blood. This chain joins TRBV19 and TRBJ1-2; D gene unclear. The sequence derives from a woman aged 70-85 years with active or convalescent COVID-19. The DNA of the CDR3 is TGTGCCAGTTCCCAGACGGCCCGGCGGGGCTACACCTTC. The encoded protein is CASSQTARRGYTF.